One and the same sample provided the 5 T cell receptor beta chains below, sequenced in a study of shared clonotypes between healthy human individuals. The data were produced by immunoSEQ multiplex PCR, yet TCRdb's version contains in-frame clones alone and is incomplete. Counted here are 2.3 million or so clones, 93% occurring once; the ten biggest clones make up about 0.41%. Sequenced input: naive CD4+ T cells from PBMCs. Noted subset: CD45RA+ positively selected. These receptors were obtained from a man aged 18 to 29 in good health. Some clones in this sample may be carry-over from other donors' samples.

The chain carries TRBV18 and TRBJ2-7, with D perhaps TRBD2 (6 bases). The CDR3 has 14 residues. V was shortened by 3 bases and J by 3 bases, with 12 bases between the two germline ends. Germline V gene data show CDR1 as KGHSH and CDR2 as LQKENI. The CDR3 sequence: CASSPLATHYEQYF. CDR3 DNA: TGTGCCAGCTCACCTCTAGCGACCCACTACGAGCAGTACTTC.

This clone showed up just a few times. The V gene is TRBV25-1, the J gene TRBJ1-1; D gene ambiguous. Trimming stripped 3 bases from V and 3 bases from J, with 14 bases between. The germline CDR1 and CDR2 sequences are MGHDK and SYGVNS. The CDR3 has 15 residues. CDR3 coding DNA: TGTGCCAGCAGTGAGACCGATAATGACGACACTGAAGCTTTCTTT. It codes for CASSETDNDDTEAFF.

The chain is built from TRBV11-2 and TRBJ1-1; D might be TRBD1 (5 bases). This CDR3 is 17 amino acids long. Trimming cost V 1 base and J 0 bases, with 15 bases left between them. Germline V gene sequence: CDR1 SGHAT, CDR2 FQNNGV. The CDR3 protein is CASSLGRGGKVNTEAFF. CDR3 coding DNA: TGTGCCAGCAGCTTAGGTCGGGGGGGTAAGGTGAACACTGAAGCTTTCTTT.

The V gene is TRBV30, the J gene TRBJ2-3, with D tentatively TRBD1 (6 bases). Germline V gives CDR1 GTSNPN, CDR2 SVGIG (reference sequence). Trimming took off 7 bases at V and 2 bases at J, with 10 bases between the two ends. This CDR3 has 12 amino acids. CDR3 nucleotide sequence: TGTGCCTCGGACAGAGCCACAGATACGCAGTATTTT. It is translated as CASDRATDTQYF.

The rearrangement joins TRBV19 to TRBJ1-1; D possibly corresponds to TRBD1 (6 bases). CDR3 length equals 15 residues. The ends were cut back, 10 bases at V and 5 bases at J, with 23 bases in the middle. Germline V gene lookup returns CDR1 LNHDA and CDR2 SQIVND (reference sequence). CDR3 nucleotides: TGTGCCACCGTCTCTGTTCGGGGGGCCCGTACTGAAGCTTTCTTT. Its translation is CATVSVRGARTEAFF.